This TCR beta chain was sequenced during a study of T cell repertoires in cytomegalovirus infection. Findings and caveats of the study: The response measured ex vivo was dominated by TCR beta clonotypes (HLA-C-restricted and CMV-specific).

This clonotype has at least ten counts. Its specificity is unknown. TCRdb reprocessed the reads with MiXCR, giving one entry per CDR3 protein. The data contain some 280,000 distinct CDR3 sequences, roughly an eighth of them singletons. Specimen: PBMCs. This TCR derives from a human donor in good health (CMV status not recorded). Some clones in this sample may be carry-over from other donors' samples.

CDR3: CASSRWTQATDTQYF. The CDR3 nucleotides read TGTGCCAGCAGCCGGTGGACGCAGGCCACAGATACGCAGTATTTT. The V and J genes are TRBV11-2 and TRBJ2-3; D gene uncertain. The CDR3 is 15 residues long. CDR1 is SGHAT, CDR2 FQNNGV, per germline. V shed 5 bases and J shed 2 bases, with 14 bases lying between them.